This entry lists 24 T cell receptor beta chains sequenced from one sample in a study of ipilimumab plus nivolumab after autologous stem cell transplantation. Using immunoSEQ multiplex PCR, the repertoire was profiled, and TCRdb retains in-frame clones only, with some absent. The profile shows roughly 86,000 clones, over 80% of them singletons. This specimen was PBMCs, taken in a trial of ipilimumab plus nivolumab as post-transplant consolidation. The source of these receptors is a male donor with diffuse large B-cell lymphoma.

The CDR3 loop reads CASSEFGRTGTNYGYTF. The CDR3 region has the DNA TGTGCCAGCAGTGAATTCGGTAGGACAGGGACTAACTATGGCTACACCTTC. The chain has TRBV2 and TRBJ1-2; 8 bases agree with TRBD1. In germline, CDR1 is SNHLY, CDR2 FYNNEI. This CDR3 is 17 amino acids long. Germline trimming cut 2 bases from V and 0 bases from J; bases unmatched to any gene: 8.

The chain couples TRBV7-8 to TRBJ1-3; D is possibly TRBD1 (6 bases). Trimming pared 2 bases from V and 3 bases from J, leaving 14 bases between. Germline values: CDR1 SGHVS, CDR2 FQNEAQ. The CDR3 spans 16 residues. The CDR3, as DNA: TGTGCCAGCAGCTTACTAGGGGGGCTTTATGGAAACACCATATATTTT. Its protein is CASSLLGGLYGNTIYF.

This clone was picked up a small number of times. The chain recombines TRBV7-2 with TRBJ2-3; no definite D call. Germline assignment: CDR1 SGHTA and CDR2 FQGNSA. The CDR3 runs to 12 residues. V was shortened by 5 bases and J by 5 bases, with 8 bases between the two germline ends. CDR3 sequence: CASSATLDTQYF. The CDR3, as DNA: TGTGCCAGCAGCGCGACGCTAGATACGCAGTATTTT.

The chain joins TRBV5-4 to TRBJ2-7, with TRBD2 matching over 9 bases. Germline values: CDR1 SGHNT, CDR2 YYREEE (reference sequence). This CDR3 is 17 amino acids long. V lost 0 bases, J lost 1 base, and 8 bases stayed unmatched. In DNA form, the CDR3 reads TGTGCCAGCAGCTTGGACGGGCGCGGGGGGGTATCCTACGAGCAGTACTTC. The encoded protein is CASSLDGRGGVSYEQYF. The entire variable domain, with the rest obtained from reference TRBV5-4 and TRBJ2-7, is as follows: ETGVTQSPTHLIKTRGQQVTLRCSSQSGHNTVSWYQQALGQGPQFIFQYYREEENGRGNFPPRFSGLQFPNYSSELNVNALELDDSALYLCASSLDGRGGVSYEQYFGPGTRLTVT.

The V gene is TRBV7-9, the J gene TRBJ1-5; D perhaps matches TRBD1 (6 bases). Trimming shortened V by 2 bases and J by 1 base, and 6 bases separated the two germline ends. Germline-derived CDR1 and CDR2 are SEHNR and FQNEAQ (reference sequence). CDR3 length equals 14 residues. The CDR3 sequence is CASSLRGSNQPQHF. The CDR3 nucleotides read TGTGCCAGCAGCTTAAGGGGGAGCAATCAGCCCCAGCATTTT.

The chain employs TRBV4-2 and TRBJ2-2, with D possibly TRBD2 on 6 matching bases. V lost 0 bases and J 5 bases, leaving 16 bases between the germline ends. The CDR3 sequence is 17 residues long. Germline CDR1 is LGHNA and CDR2 is YNFKEQ. DNA for the CDR3: TGTGCCAGCAGCCAAGAATCGATGGCGGGGCGTACCGGGGAGCTGTTTTTT. Residues: CASSQESMAGRTGELFF.

This clone is a singleton in its sample. This sample also contains other DNA sequences that code for the same CDR3. The V call is TRBV6-5, the J call TRBJ1-1; tentative D call: TRBD1 (6 bases). CDR1 and CDR2 from the germline V gene are MNHEY and SVGAGI. Trimming took off 5 bases at V and 3 bases at J, with 13 bases between the two ends. The CDR3 length is 14 residues. CDR3 sequence: CASSQQGSDTEAFF. In DNA, the CDR3 is TGTGCCAGCAGTCAACAGGGATCGGACACTGAAGCTTTCTTT.

The chain is built from TRBV5-1 and TRBJ2-2, with D possibly being TRBD1 (5 bases). This CDR3 region has 14 residues. Per germline, CDR1 SGHRS and CDR2 YFSETQ. Trimming stripped 2 bases from V and 7 bases from J, with 12 bases between. The CDR3 region has the DNA TGCGCCAGCAGCTTAGGGCAGGGCGGCGGGGAGCTGTTTTTT. Residues: CASSLGQGGGELFF.

The V call is TRBV5-4, the J call TRBJ2-1, with D unresolved. V was shortened by 4 bases and J by 0 bases, with 5 bases between the two germline ends. Germline loops: CDR1 SGHNT, CDR2 YYREEE (reference sequence). The CDR3 consists of 13 residues. CDR3 loop: CASSPSSYNEQFF. The CDR3 DNA sequence: TGTGCCAGCAGCCCGAGCTCCTACAATGAGCAGTTCTTC.

This clone was detected only a few times. V usage is TRBV19 and J usage is TRBJ2-1; 10 bases map to TRBD1. Looked up from germline, CDR1 is LNHDA and CDR2 is SQIVND (reference sequence). This CDR3 spans 19 amino acids. V dropped 4 bases and J dropped 4; count of bases not matched to a gene: 16. CDR3 in amino acids: CASSTLRTGGIRIYNEQFF. As DNA, the CDR3 is TGTGCCAGTAGTACCCTCAGGACAGGGGGAATAAGAATATACAATGAGCAGTTCTTC.

This chain connects TRBV9 to TRBJ2-1; D is unclear. Between the trimmed V and J ends, which lost 0 bases and 1 base, there was a span of 2 bases. The germline CDR1 and CDR2 sequences are SGDLS and YYNGEE. CDR3 size: 13 residues. In DNA, the CDR3 is TGTGCCAGCAGCGTAGCGTCCTACAATGAGCAGTTCTTC. This codes for CASSVASYNEQFF.

The rearrangement uses TRBV9 and TRBJ2-5; 9 bases fit TRBD2. Germline CDR1 SGDLS, CDR2 YYNGEE. V shed 4 bases, J shed 5 bases, and the junction held 6 bases outside the gene matches. CDR3 length: 14 amino acids. The CDR3, as DNA: TGTGCCAGCAGCCGCGGGGGGGCTTGGGAGACCCAGTACTTC. Its protein is CASSRGGAWETQYF.

V usage is TRBV5-1 and J usage is TRBJ1-4; TRBD1 is a possible D gene (5 bases). In germline, CDR1 is SGHRS, CDR2 YFSETQ. The V gene lost 4 bases and the J gene lost 5 bases, with 12 bases spanning the gap. This CDR3 has 14 residues. CDR3: CASSRDGVNEKLFF. In DNA, the CDR3 is TGCGCCAGCAGCCGGGACGGAGTCAATGAAAAACTGTTTTTT. Drawing the rest from reference TRBV5-1 and TRBJ1-4, the complete variable domain is KAGVTQTPRYLIKTRGQQVTLSCSPISGHRSVSWYQQTPGQGLQFLFEYFSETQRNKGNFPGRFSGRQFSNSRSEMNVSTLELGDSALYLCASSRDGVNEKLFFGSGTQLSVL.

The J gene is TRBJ2-6, the V gene TRBV4-3, with D unclear. This CDR3 contains 17 residues. Per germline, CDR1 LGHNA and CDR2 YSLEER. Deletions cut 5 bases from V and 0 bases from J, with 14 bases between. CDR3 sequence: CASSVDLDTSGANVLTF. The CDR3 coding sequence is TGCGCCAGCAGCGTAGACCTTGACACCTCTGGGGCCAACGTCCTGACTTTC.

The chain uses TRBV5-6 and TRBJ2-3; 10 bases align to TRBD2. Germline CDR1 is SGHDT and CDR2 is YYEEEE. The CDR3 covers 14 residues. After removal of 3 bases from V and 5 bases from J, the junction contained 3 bases not matched to a gene. The CDR3 DNA is TGTGCCAGCAGCTCGTTAGCGGGGGGAGATACGCAGTATTTT. Encoded protein: CASSSLAGGDTQYF.

The chain combines TRBV30 with TRBJ1-6, with D possibly being TRBD1 (5 bases). The V and J ends lost 3 bases and 8 bases respectively, with 11 bases between them. Per the germline V gene, CDR1 is GTSNPN and CDR2 is SVGIG (reference sequence). The CDR3 is 13 amino acids. CDR3 in DNA: TGTGCCTGGAGGGGACGGAAAGATTCACCCCTCCACTTT. It is translated as CAWRGRKDSPLHF.

The chain combines TRBV13 with TRBJ2-3; no clear D. V lost 5 bases, J lost 2 bases, and 8 bases lay in between. Germline CDR1 and CDR2: PRHDT and FYEKMQ (reference sequence). This CDR3 has 13 amino acids. CDR3 sequence (DNA): TGTGCCAGCAGCCGAGGACCCACAGATACGCAGTATTTT. The encoded protein is CASSRGPTDTQYF.

This chain connects TRBV6-6 to TRBJ2-7, with a tentative D call TRBD1 (6 bases). V was clipped by 6 bases and J by 5 bases, with 20 bases between them. Germline CDR1 MNHNY, CDR2 SVGAGI (reference sequence). CDR3 length: 15 amino acids. CDR3 protein: CASSRVIQGPNEQYF. CDR3 DNA: TGTGCCAGCAGCCGAGTTATACAGGGTCCGAACGAGCAGTACTTC.

J is TRBJ2-7 and V is TRBV11-3; TRBD2 agrees at 9 bases. The germline CDR1 and CDR2 sequences are SGHNT and YENEEA. V shed 4 bases, J shed 3 bases, and the junction held 7 bases outside the gene matches. The CDR3 is made up of 15 amino acids. Here the CDR3 reads CASSYKSGGYYEQYF. In DNA form, the CDR3 reads TGTGCCAGCAGCTATAAGAGCGGGGGGTACTACGAGCAGTACTTC.

The chain recombines TRBV6-5 with TRBJ1-5; maybe TRBD1 (5 bases). This CDR3 has 14 amino acids. Trimming left V 4 bases short and J 11 bases short, with 18 bases between. From germline, CDR1 is MNHEY and CDR2 SVGAGI. CDR3 residues: CASSSGTDGEAQHF. The CDR3 bases are TGTGCCAGCAGTTCAGGGACGGACGGAGAGGCCCAGCATTTT.

This chain connects TRBV5-5 to TRBJ1-1; 7 bases agree with TRBD1. Germline CDR1 reads SGHKS; CDR2 reads YYEKEE (reference sequence). There are 16 residues in the CDR3. V shed 5 bases, J shed 1 base, and the junction held 11 bases outside the gene matches. CDR3 bases: TGTGCCAGCAGGCCCGGGAGGGGGCCATCGAACACTGAAGCTTTCTTT. Translating it yields CASRPGRGPSNTEAFF.

About this clone itself: One end of the junction is discordant with germline, which a read error may explain. This chain links TRBV7-2 with TRBJ2-3, with 7 nucleotides matching TRBD2. The CDR3 length is 11 residues. Per germline, CDR1 SGHTA and CDR2 FQGNSA. The CDR3 DNA follows: TGCCGGGGGGACTACACAGATACGCAGTATTTT. It specifies CRGDYTDTQYF.

V usage is TRBV18 and J usage is TRBJ2-3; perhaps TRBD1 as D (6 bases). This CDR3 comprises 15 residues. Trimming pared 3 bases from V and 0 bases from J, leaving 10 bases between. The germline CDR1 and CDR2 sequences are KGHSH and LQKENI. In DNA, the CDR3 is TGTGCCAGCTCACCGACAGGTACCAGCACAGATACGCAGTATTTT. Translated: CASSPTGTSTDTQYF.

The chain has TRBV5-1 and TRBJ2-5; 11 bases map to TRBD2. The CDR3 length is 15 residues. Trimming cost V 4 bases and J 2 bases; bases outside gene matches: 4. Germline CDR1 reads SGHRS; CDR2 reads YFSETQ. CDR3 sequence: CASSPSGGQQETQYF. The CDR3 DNA follows: TGCGCCAGCAGCCCTAGCGGGGGGCAACAAGAGACCCAGTACTTC.